One T cell receptor (beta chain) is described in this entry. These data come from a study of blood T cells in healthy people across ages. Primed by a sample-barcoded 5' primer and a J-beta primer mix, a second PCR proceeded for 7 to 11 cycles. From the 5' RACE reads, TCRdb called clonotypes with MiXCR, one entry per CDR3 protein. The sample consists of fewer than 700,000 distinct CDR3 sequences, 45% to 55% of them appearing once. CDR3 size: 16 residues. Trimming left V 2 bases short and J 1 base short, with 12 bases between. Germline V gives CDR1 LNHNV, CDR2 YYDKDF (reference sequence). This sequence originates from a man older than 75 in good health. The chain joins TRBV15 to TRBJ2-4; tentatively, D is TRBD2 (6 bases). Material: blood. CDR3 bases: TGTGCCACCAGCAGACCCCGGGGGAGGGCCAAAAACATTCAGTACTTC. The encoded protein is CATSRPRGRAKNIQYF.